This T cell receptor (beta chain) was profiled in a study of response to subunit inactivated influenza vaccine. In this sample, this clonotype turned up a few times. Antigen unknown. General study findings and limits: Few additional T cells are recruited per seasonal influenza vaccination, authors suggested.

The germline V and J ends were trimmed by 1 base and 4 bases, with 7 bases remaining between them. Germline CDR1 and CDR2: MNHEY and SVGEGT. The CDR3 contains 13 residues. MiXCR, applied by TCRdb to the RT-PCR reads, yields one record per CDR3 protein. The sample has 290,000 or so distinct CDR3 sequences; roughly 22% are singletons. The rearrangement joins TRBV6-2 or TRBV6-3 to TRBJ1-1; weak D call: TRBD1 (5 bases). The source was PBMCs from blood, collected approximately 20 months after vaccination. The origin of this receptor is a man aged 50-75 years who received an inactivated influenza vaccine. The CDR3 sequence: CASSYWGSTEAFF. The DNA for the CDR3 is TGTGCCAGCAGTTACTGGGGCAGCACTGAAGCTTTCTTT.